This T cell receptor beta chain was obtained from a study of blood T cell repertoires in COVID-19. Study-wide context: Donors in the United States, Italy and Spain gave samples during acute or convalescent COVID-19. Sources were T cells, B-cell-depleted T cells, or PBMCs; the material itself was cDNA or gDNA.

In the original processing: Amplification from reference gene primers served as the basis for estimated nucleated cell counts. Assay used: immunoSEQ multiplex PCR; TCRdb lists only in-frame clones, some missing. The DNA gave D and trimming, while V, J and clone size come from that table. Of tens of thousands of clones detected, around 84% appear once; the ten largest clones hold less than 50%. In germline, CDR1 is MDHEN, CDR2 SYDVKM. The ends lost 2 bases at V and 5 bases at J; junction bases unmatched: 5. The CDR3 contains 15 residues. The V gene is TRBV28, the J gene TRBJ2-5; 10 bases agree with TRBD1. The sequencing sample was made of peripheral blood. The sequence came from a human donor in a cohort sampled during active COVID-19. The CDR3 is CASSLPTGGRETQYF. CDR3 bases: TGTGCCAGCAGTTTACCGACAGGGGGCCGGGAGACCCAGTACTTC. The full variable domain, completed using reference TRBV28 and TRBJ2-5, is DVKVTQSSRYLVKRTGEKVFLECVQDMDHENMFWYRQDPGLGLRLIYFSYDVKMKEKGDIPEGYSVSREKKERFSLILESASTNQTSMYLCASSLPTGGRETQYFGPGTRLLVL.